Below are 18 T cell receptor beta chains sequenced from a single sample in a study of technical replicates of blood from a handful of donors. The protocol was immunoSEQ multiplex PCR, while the TCRdb copy is restricted to in-frame clones and leaves out a portion. The sample consists of tens of thousands of clones, 90% to 95% of them appearing once. The sequenced sample was T cells isolated from PBMCs. The receptor set was obtained from a human donor in good health.

The chain is built from TRBV6-5 and TRBJ2-5, with 10 bases identical to TRBD1. This CDR3 contains 14 residues. CDR1 is MNHEY and CDR2 is SVGAGI in the germline V gene. The trim removed 6 bases at V and 5 bases at J, leaving 6 bases unmatched. CDR3 nucleotide sequence: TGTGCCAGCAGAGGGGACAGGGGACGGGAGACCCAGTACTTC. This codes for CASRGDRGRETQYF.

The genes are TRBV11-2 and TRBJ2-1; D gene ambiguous. This CDR3 is built from 14 residues. Germline lookup yields CDR1 SGHAT and CDR2 FQNNGV. Deletions cut 3 bases from V and 8 bases from J, with 14 bases between. CDR3 nucleotides: TGTGCCAGCAGCTTCCGGCCTCTTCGGGATGAGCAGTTCTTC. It yields the protein CASSFRPLRDEQFF.

The J gene is TRBJ2-3, the V gene TRBV4-1; 8 positions match TRBD2. V lost 0 bases to trimming and J lost 2 bases; unmatched junction nucleotides: 4. This CDR3 contains 16 residues. CDR1 and CDR2 (germline): MGHRA, YSYEKL. CDR3 loop: CASSQDTSGVTDTQYF. The CDR3 DNA reads as TGCGCCAGCAGCCAAGATACTAGCGGAGTCACAGATACGCAGTATTTT.

The V gene is TRBV7-3, the J gene TRBJ2-5; D may be TRBD1 (5 bases). This CDR3 comprises 13 residues. Deletions cut 2 bases from V and 4 bases from J, with 8 bases between. From germline, CDR1 is SGHTA and CDR2 FQGTGA. CDR3 in amino acids: CASSLDRRETQYF. The CDR3 DNA is TGTGCCAGCAGCTTAGACAGAAGAGAGACCCAGTACTTC.

The V call is TRBV5-1, the J call TRBJ2-7; 10 bases agree with TRBD2. The ends lost 1 base at V and 2 bases at J; junction bases unmatched: 6. Germline CDR1 reads SGHRS; CDR2 reads YFSETQ. The CDR3 has 16 residues. For the CDR3, the DNA is TGCGCCAGCAGCTTGTATTCTAGCGGGAGCCCCTACGAGCAGTACTTC. It is translated as CASSLYSSGSPYEQYF.

This chain joins TRBV7-2 and TRBJ2-7; a weak D match, TRBD2 (6 bases). The V end was cut by 3 bases, the J end by 3 bases, with 12 bases between. This CDR3 comprises 14 residues. CDR1 SGHTA and CDR2 FQGNSA come from the germline V gene. The CDR3 sequence is CASSLRDGGYEQYF. In DNA form, the CDR3 reads TGTGCCAGCAGCTTGCGGGATGGGGGCTACGAGCAGTACTTC.

The chain uses TRBV7-9 and TRBJ1-2; D possibly corresponds to TRBD1 (6 bases). CDR1 and CDR2 from the germline V gene are SEHNR and FQNEAQ (reference sequence). CDR3 length: 14 amino acids. Trimming cost V 4 bases and J 2 bases, with 11 bases left between them. CDR3 DNA sequence: TGTGCCAGCAGCTACTCCGGGACAAACTATGGCTACACCTTC. Residues: CASSYSGTNYGYTF.

This clone was counted a single time. This chain links TRBV4-1 with TRBJ2-3, with D perhaps TRBD2 (5 bases). CDR1 is MGHRA and CDR2 is YSYEKL in the germline V gene. The V end was cut by 5 bases, the J end by 2 bases, with 8 bases between. The CDR3 covers 13 residues. As DNA, the CDR3 is TGCGCCAGCAGCTCCGGGGTCACAGATACGCAGTATTTT. Translated: CASSSGVTDTQYF.

The genes are TRBV6-1 and TRBJ2-7; 10 bases are a match to TRBD1. Per germline, CDR1 MNHNS and CDR2 SASEGT. The CDR3 is made up of 15 amino acids. V was clipped by 2 bases and J by 5 bases; unmatched bases: 6. The CDR3 loop is CASSELSTGGDEQYF. CDR3 bases: TGTGCCAGCAGTGAACTCTCGACAGGGGGCGACGAGCAGTACTTC.

V is TRBV7-3 and J is TRBJ1-2; a possible D gene is TRBD1 (6 bases). Per the germline V gene, CDR1 is SGHTA and CDR2 is FQGTGA. The CDR3 extends over 15 amino acids. Trimming removed 3 bases at V and 3 bases at J, with 14 bases between. The DNA of the CDR3 is TGTGCCAGCAGCTTGGGGCCGGGACATTACTATGGCTACACCTTC. It yields the protein CASSLGPGHYYGYTF.

This chain connects TRBV5-1 to TRBJ2-7; D is possibly TRBD1 (5 bases). This CDR3 is built from 14 residues. Germline V gene lookup returns CDR1 SGHRS and CDR2 YFSETQ. V was cut by 2 bases and J by 3 bases, with 12 bases left in between. The CDR3 DNA sequence: TGCGCCAGCAGCTTCTCTTCCGACAGCTACGAGCAGTACTTC. It codes for CASSFSSDSYEQYF.

This chain joins TRBV5-6 and TRBJ1-1; D unresolved. Trimming took 1 base from V and 2 from J, leaving 9 bases between them. Germline-derived CDR1 and CDR2 are SGHDT and YYEEEE. This CDR3 region has 14 residues. The CDR3 DNA sequence: TGTGCCAGCAGCTTGTTCGGTCTTAACACTGAAGCTTTCTTT. Translated: CASSLFGLNTEAFF.

The chain recombines TRBV2 with TRBJ2-1; D is possibly TRBD2 (6 bases). The V gene's germline CDR1 is SNHLY and CDR2 FYNNEI. This CDR3 is 12 amino acids long. Trimming pared 8 bases from V and 5 bases from J, leaving 10 bases between. As DNA, the CDR3 is TGTGCCAGCCGGGACTCGCACAATGAGCAGTTCTTC. Protein product: CASRDSHNEQFF. Together with reference TRBV2 and TRBJ2-1, the CDR3 gives the full variable domain: EPEVTQTPSHQVTQMGQEVILRCVPISNHLYFYWYRQILGQKVEFLVSFYNNEISEKSEIFDDQFSVERPDGSNFTLKIRSTKLEDSAMYFCASRDSHNEQFFGPGTRLTVL.

The chain combines TRBV11-1 with TRBJ2-1, with TRBD1 matching 8 bases. The germline CDR1 and CDR2 sequences are SGHAT and FQDESV (reference sequence). V was pared by 5 bases and J by 8 bases, with 5 bases of the junction left unmatched. The CDR3 length is 13 residues. CDR3 sequence (DNA): TGTGCCAGCAGCCCAGACAGGGGCCATGAGCAGTTCTTC. This sequence encodes CASSPDRGHEQFF.

This CDR3 is CASTTGGDTEAFF. The CDR3 DNA reads as TGTGCCAGCACCACGGGGGGGGACACTGAAGCTTTCTTT. V and J are TRBV2 and TRBJ1-1; D might be TRBD1 (5 bases). Germline V gene lookup returns CDR1 SNHLY and CDR2 FYNNEI. The CDR3 loop spans 13 amino acids. Trimming took 7 bases from V and 3 from J, leaving 12 bases between them.

In this sample, this clone turned up a few times. This chain uses TRBV7-9 with TRBJ1-1; D might be TRBD1 (5 bases). Germline assignment: CDR1 SEHNR and CDR2 FQNEAQ (reference sequence). The ends were cut back, 5 bases at V and 7 bases at J, with 20 bases in the middle. The CDR3 is 15 amino acids. The CDR3 loop reads CASSTTRGEGLEAFF. CDR3 DNA sequence: TGTGCCAGCAGCACTACCCGGGGGGAGGGCCTTGAAGCTTTCTTT. Combining the CDR3 with reference TRBV7-9 and TRBJ1-1 gives the whole variable domain DTGVSQNPRHKITKRGQNVTFRCDPISEHNRLYWYRQTLGQGPEFLTYFQNEAQLEKSRLLSDRFSAERPKGSFSTLEIQRTEQGDSAMYLCASSTTRGEGLEAFFGQGTRLTVV.

This clone has more than one count but fewer than ten. This chain joins TRBV5-8 and TRBJ2-1; D remains ambiguous. This CDR3 has 11 residues. Deletions cut 5 bases from V and 3 bases from J, with 3 bases between. Germline loops: CDR1 SGHTS, CDR2 YDEGEE. The CDR3 coding sequence is TGTGCCAGCAGTCTCTACAATGAGCAGTTCTTC. Encoded protein: CASSLYNEQFF.

The rearrangement links TRBV7-9 to TRBJ2-5, with unresolved D. CDR3 length: 11 amino acids. Germline lookup yields CDR1 SEHNR and CDR2 FQNEAQ (reference sequence). Trimming left V 4 bases short and J 5 bases short, with 5 bases between. The CDR3 reads CASSSHETQYF. Here the CDR3 DNA reads TGTGCCAGCAGCTCCCATGAGACCCAGTACTTC.